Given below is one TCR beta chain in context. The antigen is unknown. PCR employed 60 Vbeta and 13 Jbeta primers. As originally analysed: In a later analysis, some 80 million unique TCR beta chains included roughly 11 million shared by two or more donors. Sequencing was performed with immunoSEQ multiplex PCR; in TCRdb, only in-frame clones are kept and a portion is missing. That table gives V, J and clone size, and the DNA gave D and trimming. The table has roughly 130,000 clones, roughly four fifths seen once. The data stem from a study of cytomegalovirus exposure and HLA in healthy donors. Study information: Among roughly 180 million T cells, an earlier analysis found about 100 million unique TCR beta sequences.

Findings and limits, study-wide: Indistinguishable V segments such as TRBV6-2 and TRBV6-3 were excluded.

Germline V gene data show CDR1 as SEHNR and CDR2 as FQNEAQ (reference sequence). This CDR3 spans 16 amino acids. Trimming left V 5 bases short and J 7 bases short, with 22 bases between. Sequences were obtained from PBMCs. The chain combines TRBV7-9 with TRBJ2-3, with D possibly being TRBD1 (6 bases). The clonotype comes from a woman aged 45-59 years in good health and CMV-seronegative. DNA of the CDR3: TGTGCCAGCAGCCCCCACCCCCGGGACAAGCGAAATACGCAGTATTTT. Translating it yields CASSPHPRDKRNTQYF. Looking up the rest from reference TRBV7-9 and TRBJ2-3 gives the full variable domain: DTGVSQNPRHKITKRGQNVTFRCDPISEHNRLYWYRQTLGQGPEFLTYFQNEAQLEKSRLLSDRFSAERPKGSFSTLEIQRTEQGDSAMYLCASSPHPRDKRNTQYFGPGTRLTVL.